This T cell receptor (beta chain) was found in a study of cytomegalovirus exposure and HLA in healthy donors. The study, taken as a whole, reports: As a later analysis revealed, most CMV-associated TCR beta chains appeared HLA-restricted. Roughly even sequencing depth across donors was the assumption behind the presence/absence analyses. Rarity held for most TCR sequences, but there were some public TCRs that occurred in many donors. Most subjects' HLA-A and HLA-B alleles were reportedly predicted from TCR beta sequences.

The CDR3 length is 14 residues. Losses at the gene ends were 6 bases for V and 2 bases for J; bases not matched to a gene: 4. Germline V lookup: CDR1 MNHEY, CDR2 SMNVEV (reference sequence). Both 60 Vbeta primers and 13 Jbeta primers went into the PCR. Only in-frame clones appear in the TCRdb table, and some are missing; sequencing was by immunoSEQ multiplex PCR. The sample consists of roughly 71,000 clones, around two thirds of them appearing once. In the case of this clone: Its antigen is currently unknown.

This TCR derives from a human donor in good health. The V and J genes are TRBV27 and TRBJ2-7; 10 bases fit TRBD2. Sequenced input: PBMCs. The CDR3 sequence is CASSASGRAYEQYF. The CDR3 nucleotides read TGTGCCAGCAGCGCTAGCGGGAGAGCCTACGAGCAGTACTTC.